This T cell receptor (beta chain) was identified during a study of cytomegalovirus exposure and HLA in healthy donors. Some clones are missing from TCRdb's copy, which holds only in-frame ones; the method was immunoSEQ multiplex PCR. The data hold 200,000 to 250,000 clones, with around four fifths observed a single time. Study findings and constraints: The authors confirmed in vitro that a few CMV-associated chains were specific for CMV antigens. For cytomegalovirus status, the classifier reportedly gave diagnoses with high specificity and sensitivity.

Comments on this clone: The antigen is not known.

This receptor was taken from a woman aged 18 to 35 in good health and CMV-seronegative. Specimen: PBMCs.

DNA for the CDR3: TGTGCCAGCAGTGATCGCGGGAACAGTGGCTATGGCTACACCTTC. Its translation is CASSDRGNSGYGYTF. The V call is TRBV6-1, the J call TRBJ1-2; D is uncertain. The CDR3 covers 15 residues. V was pared by 3 bases and J by 4 bases, with 15 bases between. Germline V lookup: CDR1 MNHNS, CDR2 SASEGT.